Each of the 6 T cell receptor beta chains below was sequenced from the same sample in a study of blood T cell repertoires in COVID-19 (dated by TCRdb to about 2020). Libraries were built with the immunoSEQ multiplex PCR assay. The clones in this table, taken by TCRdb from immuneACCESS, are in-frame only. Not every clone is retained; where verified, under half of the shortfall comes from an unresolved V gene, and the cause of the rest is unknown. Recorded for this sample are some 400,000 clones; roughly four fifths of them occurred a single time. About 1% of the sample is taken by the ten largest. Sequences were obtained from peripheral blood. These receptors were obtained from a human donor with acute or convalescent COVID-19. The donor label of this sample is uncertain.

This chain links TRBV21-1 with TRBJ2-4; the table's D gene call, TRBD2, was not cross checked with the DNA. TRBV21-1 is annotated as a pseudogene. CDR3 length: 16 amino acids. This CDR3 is CASSTRGWRDRNIQYF. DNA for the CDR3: TGTGCCAGCAGCACCCGAGGGTGGAGGGATCGAAACATTCAGTACTTC.

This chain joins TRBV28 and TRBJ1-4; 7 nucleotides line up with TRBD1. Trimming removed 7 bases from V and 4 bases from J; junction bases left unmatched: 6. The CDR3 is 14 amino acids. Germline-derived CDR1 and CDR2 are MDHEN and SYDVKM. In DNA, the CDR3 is TGTGCCAGCACCTCGGGACAGATTAATGAAAAACTGTTTTTT. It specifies CASTSGQINEKLFF.

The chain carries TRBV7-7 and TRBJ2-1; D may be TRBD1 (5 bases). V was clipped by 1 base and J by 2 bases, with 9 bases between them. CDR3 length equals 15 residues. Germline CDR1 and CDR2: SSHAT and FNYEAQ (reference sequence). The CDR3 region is CASSLGQGAYNEQFF. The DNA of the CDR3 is TGTGCCAGCAGCTTAGGGCAGGGCGCCTACAATGAGCAGTTCTTC.

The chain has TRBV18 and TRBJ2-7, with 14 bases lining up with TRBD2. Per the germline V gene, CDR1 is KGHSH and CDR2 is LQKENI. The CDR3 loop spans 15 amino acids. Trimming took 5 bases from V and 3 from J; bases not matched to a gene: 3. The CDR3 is CASSGTSGGYYEQYF. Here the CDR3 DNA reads TGTGCCAGCTCAGGGACTAGCGGGGGTTACTACGAGCAGTACTTC. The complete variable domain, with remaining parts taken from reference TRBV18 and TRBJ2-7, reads NAGVMQNPRHLVRRRGQEARLRCSPMKGHSHVYWYRQLPEEGLKFMVYLQKENIIDESGMPKERFSAEFPKEGPSILRIQQVVRGDSAAYFCASSGTSGGYYEQYFGPGTRLTVT.

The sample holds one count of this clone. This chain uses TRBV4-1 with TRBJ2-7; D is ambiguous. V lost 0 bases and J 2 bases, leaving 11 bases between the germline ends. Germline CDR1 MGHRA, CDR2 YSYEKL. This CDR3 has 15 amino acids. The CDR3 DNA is TGCGCCAGCAGCCAAGAGGTCGAAGCTCCCTACGAGCAGTACTTC. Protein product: CASSQEVEAPYEQYF.

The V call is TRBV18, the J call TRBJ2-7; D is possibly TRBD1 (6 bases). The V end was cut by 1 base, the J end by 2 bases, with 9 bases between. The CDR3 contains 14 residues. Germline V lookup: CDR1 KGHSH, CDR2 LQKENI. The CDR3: CASSPRRGAYEQYF. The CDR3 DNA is TGTGCCAGCTCACCACGCAGGGGAGCCTACGAGCAGTACTTC.